This TCR beta chain derives from a study of T cells after yellow fever vaccination. Study findings and constraints: The CD4 compartment and the CD8 compartment contained a small share of clonotypes in common. There was a possibility that FACS-sorted repertoires contained abundant clonotypes contaminating from the bulk population.

This clonotype has ten or more counts. Its matching antigen is unknown. It was through 5'RACE template switching that TCR cDNA was made, with a universal primer site and UMIs added. TCRdb analysed the 5' RACE reads with MiXCR anew, one entry per CDR3 protein. The data contain around 67,000 distinct CDR3 sequences, 7.1% of them singletons. V lost 1 base and J lost 3, with 10 bases in between. Germline CDR1 is LNHNV and CDR2 is YYDKDF (reference sequence). This CDR3 region has 15 residues. The V and J genes are TRBV15 and TRBJ2-1; possibly TRBD2 for D (6 bases). The origin of this receptor is a man between 18 and 29 years old who received the YFV17D yellow fever vaccine. This specimen was CD8+ T cells sorted from PBMCs, taken about 5 days after the first yellow fever vaccination. The CDR3 DNA reads as TGTGCCACCAGCAGAGGGAGGGAAGTCTACAATGAGCAGTTCTTC. Translated: CATSRGREVYNEQFF.